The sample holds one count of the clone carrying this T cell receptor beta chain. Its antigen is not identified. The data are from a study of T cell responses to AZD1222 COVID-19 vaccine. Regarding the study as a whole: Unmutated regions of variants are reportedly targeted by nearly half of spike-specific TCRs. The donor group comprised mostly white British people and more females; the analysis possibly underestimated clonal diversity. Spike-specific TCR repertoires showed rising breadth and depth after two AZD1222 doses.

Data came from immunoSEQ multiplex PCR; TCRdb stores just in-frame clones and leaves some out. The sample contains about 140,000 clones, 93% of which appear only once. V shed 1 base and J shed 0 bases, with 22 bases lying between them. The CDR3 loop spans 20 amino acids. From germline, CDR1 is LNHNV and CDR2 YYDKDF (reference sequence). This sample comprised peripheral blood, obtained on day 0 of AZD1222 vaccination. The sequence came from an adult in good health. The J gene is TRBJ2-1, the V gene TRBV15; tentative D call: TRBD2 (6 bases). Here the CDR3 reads CATSRGWGDLSGGSYNEQFF. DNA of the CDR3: TGTGCCACCAGCAGAGGTTGGGGGGACCTTAGCGGAGGCTCCTACAATGAGCAGTTCTTC.